The 21 T cell receptor beta chains below all came from one sample that was sequenced in a study of beta chain features in type 1 diabetes. Regarding the study as a whole: The study found moderately but significantly shorter TCRB CDR3s in all four CD4+ subsets of Type 1 diabetes patients.

What was sequenced were expressed TCRB transcripts, since all of the isolated RNA had been reverse transcribed. TCRdb keeps only in-frame clones here, not all; method: immunoSEQ multiplex PCR. The sample includes 150,000 to 200,000 clones, about 63% of them seen just once. No antigen is known for these receptors. Sequencing was performed on naive CD4+ T cells from blood. These receptors were taken from a man aged 30-40 years with type 1 diabetes.

The chain joins TRBV9 to TRBJ2-3; a weak D match, TRBD2 (5 bases). The germline V gene encodes CDR1 SGDLS and CDR2 YYNGEE. The CDR3 contains 15 residues. V was clipped by 0 bases and J by 2 bases, with 10 bases between them. The CDR3 DNA reads TGTGCCAGCAGCGTAGATGGAGGTTCCACAGATACGCAGTATTTT. Residues: CASSVDGGSTDTQYF.

The V gene is TRBV2, the J gene TRBJ2-1; 12 bases line up with TRBD2. Unmatched junction bases numbered 2, after V lost 5 bases and J lost 3 bases. This CDR3 is 15 amino acids long. Germline CDR1 SNHLY, CDR2 FYNNEI. In nucleotides, the CDR3 is TGTGCCAGCAGTTGGACTAGCGGGGACTACAATGAGCAGTTCTTC. Translated: CASSWTSGDYNEQFF.

The rearrangement uses TRBV2 and TRBJ1-6; a weak D match, TRBD1 (5 bases). With 8 bases removed from V and 7 bases from J, the gap between germline ends came to 12 bases. CDR1 and CDR2 (germline): SNHLY, FYNNEI. The CDR3 covers 13 residues. This CDR3 reads CASAAGWNSPLHF. The CDR3 DNA reads TGTGCCAGCGCGGCAGGGTGGAATTCACCCCTCCACTTT.

J is TRBJ1-2 and V is TRBV30, with TRBD1 identical over 7 bases. The CDR3 extends over 14 amino acids. Germline V gene lookup returns CDR1 GTSNPN and CDR2 SVGIG (reference sequence). Trimming removed 3 bases from V and 0 bases from J; junction bases left unmatched: 4. CDR3 region: CAWRATGTNYGYTF. In DNA form, the CDR3 reads TGTGCCTGGAGGGCGACAGGGACTAACTATGGCTACACCTTC. Full variable domain (remainder filled in from reference TRBV30 and TRBJ1-2): SQTIHQWPATLVQPVGSPLSLECTVEGTSNPNLYWYRQAAGRGLQLLFYSVGIGQISSEVPQNLSASRPQDRQFILSSKKLLLSDSGFYLCAWRATGTNYGYTFGSGTRLTVV.

The rearrangement joins TRBV27 to TRBJ2-7, with D possibly TRBD1 on 6 matching bases. Trimming removed 0 bases at V and 4 bases at J, with 16 bases between. This CDR3 comprises 16 residues. Germline V gene sequence: CDR1 MNHEY, CDR2 SMNVEV (reference sequence). The CDR3 protein is CASSLSGQLYRYEQYF. The CDR3 nucleotides are TGTGCCAGCAGTTTATCCGGACAGCTCTATCGGTACGAGCAGTACTTC.

The V call is TRBV29-1, the J call TRBJ2-3; D possibly corresponds to TRBD1 (7 bases). V was pared by 3 bases and J by 1 base, with 11 bases between. Germline V gene sequence: CDR1 SQVTM, CDR2 ANQGSEA. The CDR3 consists of 14 residues. DNA of the CDR3: TGCAGCGTTGAGGCCAGGGGGGGCACAGATACGCAGTATTTT. Protein: CSVEARGGTDTQYF.

Here the CDR3 reads CASSVDLRAQETQYF. The CDR3 coding sequence is TGTGCCAGCAGCGTAGATCTGCGGGCTCAAGAGACCCAGTACTTC. The genes are TRBV9 and TRBJ2-5, with D perhaps matching TRBD2 (5 bases). Germline V gene lookup returns CDR1 SGDLS and CDR2 YYNGEE. Trimming left V 0 bases short and J 2 bases short, with 11 bases between. CDR3 length: 15 amino acids.

The chain is built from TRBV20-1 and TRBJ2-1; the D is unclear. This CDR3 has 10 residues. The V gene lost 3 bases and the J gene lost 15 bases, with 12 bases spanning the gap. Per germline, CDR1 DFQATT and CDR2 SNEGSKA (reference sequence). CDR3 in amino acids: CSASLQIPFF. The CDR3 DNA follows: TGCAGTGCTAGCCTCCAGATTCCGTTCTTC.

This chain connects TRBV2 to TRBJ2-2; D not resolved. The ends were cut back, 4 bases at V and 1 base at J, with 4 bases in the middle. Germline V gene lookup returns CDR1 SNHLY and CDR2 FYNNEI. The CDR3 loop spans 13 amino acids. This CDR3 reads CASSVRNTGELFF. The DNA of the CDR3 is TGTGCCAGCAGTGTAAGGAACACCGGGGAGCTGTTTTTT. The full variable domain, in which reference TRBV2 and TRBJ2-2 provide the parts outside the CDR3, is EPEVTQTPSHQVTQMGQEVILRCVPISNHLYFYWYRQILGQKVEFLVSFYNNEISEKSEIFDDQFSVERPDGSNFTLKIRSTKLEDSAMYFCASSVRNTGELFFGEGSRLTVL.

This chain connects TRBV28 to TRBJ1-2; D is possibly TRBD1 (6 bases). This CDR3 is built from 13 residues. Trimming shortened V by 1 base and J by 5 bases, and 8 bases separated the two germline ends. The germline gives CDR1 MDHEN, CDR2 SYDVKM. The CDR3 DNA reads as TGTGCCAGCAGTTTATCACAGGGATATGGCTACACCTTC. Encoded protein: CASSLSQGYGYTF.

This clone was detected only a few times. The rearrangement uses TRBV29-1 and TRBJ2-4; D perhaps matches TRBD1 (7 bases). The CDR3 runs to 13 residues. Germline CDR1 SQVTM, CDR2 ANQGSEA. V lost 5 bases to trimming and J lost 6 bases, with 14 bases between them. Here the CDR3 DNA reads TGCAGCGTTCCTGGACAGGAGGGAAACATTCAGTACTTC. Protein sequence: CSVPGQEGNIQYF.

The genes are TRBV14 and TRBJ2-7; 8 bases map to TRBD1. CDR3 length equals 18 residues. Germline values: CDR1 SGHDN, CDR2 FVKESK. The V segment lost 0 bases and the J segment 3 bases; nucleotides outside the gene matches: 13. The chain's CDR3 is CASSQDRFGGQGYYEQYF. The CDR3, as DNA: TGTGCCAGCAGCCAAGATAGATTTGGAGGACAGGGTTACTACGAGCAGTACTTC.

The chain links TRBV7-8 to TRBJ1-1, with D uncertain. Trimming removed 4 bases from V and 3 bases from J, with 15 bases in between. The CDR3 consists of 15 residues. Germline V lookup: CDR1 SGHVS, CDR2 FQNEAQ. This chain's CDR3 is CASSSAGVQDTEAFF. The CDR3 region has the DNA TGTGCCAGCAGCTCCGCCGGCGTACAAGACACTGAAGCTTTCTTT.

This clone showed up just a few times. The V gene is TRBV21-1, the J gene TRBJ2-5; the D call TRBD1 from the table was never checked on the DNA. TRBV21-1 is a listed pseudogene. This CDR3 is built from 16 residues. This CDR3 is CASSRHTGTQEETQYF. Written as DNA, the CDR3 is TGTGCCAGCAGCAGACACACCGGGACACAAGAAGAGACCCAGTACTTC.

The rearrangement joins TRBV11-2 to TRBJ2-5; D is possibly TRBD1 (6 bases). This CDR3 spans 13 amino acids. The V end lost 2 bases, the J end lost 4 bases, and 8 bases lay between the germline ends. Germline-derived CDR1 and CDR2 are SGHAT and FQNNGV. The CDR3 DNA follows: TGTGCCAGCAGCTTACAGGGGCGAGAGACCCAGTACTTC. It codes for CASSLQGRETQYF.

The chain joins TRBV29-1 to TRBJ1-1, with TRBD1 identical over 8 bases. The CDR3 loop spans 12 amino acids. Germline CDR1 is SQVTM and CDR2 is ANQGSEA. With V trimmed by 8 bases and J by 7 bases, 9 bases remained unmatched. The CDR3 loop reads CSLDRGGDEAFF. Written as DNA, the CDR3 is TGCAGCCTAGACAGGGGTGGGGATGAAGCTTTCTTT.

The chain uses TRBV2 and TRBJ2-1, with D possibly called TRBD1 or TRBD2 (5 bases each). V dropped 5 bases and J dropped 7 bases, with 21 bases sitting between them. CDR1 SNHLY and CDR2 FYNNEI come from the germline V gene. CDR3 size: 16 residues. The CDR3 sequence: CASSPLGADSGNEQFF. The CDR3 bases are TGTGCCAGCAGTCCGCTCGGGGCGGATAGTGGAAATGAGCAGTTCTTC. Full variable domain (outside the CDR3, taken from reference TRBV2 and TRBJ2-1): EPEVTQTPSHQVTQMGQEVILRCVPISNHLYFYWYRQILGQKVEFLVSFYNNEISEKSEIFDDQFSVERPDGSNFTLKIRSTKLEDSAMYFCASSPLGADSGNEQFFGPGTRLTVL.

The chain recombines TRBV11-1 with TRBJ1-5; TRBD1 matches at 9 bases. V gave up 5 bases and J gave up 8 bases; unmatched junction bases: 10. The CDR3 has 15 residues. The germline V gene encodes CDR1 SGHAT and CDR2 FQDESV (reference sequence). The CDR3, as DNA: TGTGCCAGCAGCCCAGTCGGACAGGGGACAGAGCCCCAGCATTTT. It encodes CASSPVGQGTEPQHF.

This clone was observed once. This chain joins TRBV6-5 and TRBJ1-1; 7 bases map to TRBD1. This CDR3 has 15 amino acids. Trimming at V came to 6 bases and at J to 1 base, leaving 8 bases not matched to a gene. Germline CDR1 reads MNHEY; CDR2 reads SVGAGI. CDR3 nucleotides: TGTGCCAGCAGACCTGGACAGGTCGGGAACACTGAAGCTTTCTTT. Protein: CASRPGQVGNTEAFF.

The chain joins TRBV6-6 to TRBJ2-7, with D hard to call. The V gene's germline CDR1 is MNHNY and CDR2 SVGAGI (reference sequence). Between the trimmed V and J ends, which lost 5 bases and 4 bases, there was a span of 9 bases. The CDR3 runs to 12 residues. CDR3 amino acids: CASSRLGYEQYF. The CDR3 DNA follows: TGTGCCAGCAGTCGTTTGGGTTACGAGCAGTACTTC.

This clone has a single count. CDR3 in DNA: TGTGCCTGGAGTCGACAGGACGGCTACACTGAAGCTTTCTTT. Translating it yields CAWSRQDGYTEAFF. The V call is TRBV30, the J call TRBJ1-1; D is perhaps TRBD1 (6 bases). This CDR3 spans 14 amino acids. Germline V gene sequence: CDR1 GTSNPN, CDR2 SVGIG (reference sequence). V lost 2 bases to trimming and J lost 3 bases, with 13 bases between them.